The source of this T cell receptor (beta chain) is a study of blood T cell repertoires in COVID-19. The CDR3 length is 16 residues. V lost 6 bases to trimming and J lost 7 bases; unmatched junction nucleotides: 10. CDR1 and CDR2 (germline): SGHKS, YYEKEE (reference sequence). Per the authors' pipeline: The authors estimated nucleated cell counts from reference gene primer amplification. Profiled with immunoSEQ multiplex PCR; TCRdb holds only in-frame clones, not every one. Clonal size and the V and J genes are those of that table, whereas D and trimming came from the DNA. The profile shows a few hundred thousand clones, just over 90% of them singletons.

The TCR was taken from a woman aged 40-49 years who had been exposed to COVID-19. Sequences were obtained from PBMCs or T cells enriched from blood (not recorded which). V and J are TRBV5-5 and TRBJ2-2, with 12 bases identical to TRBD1. CDR3 region: CASTSAGQGANGELFF. Here the CDR3 DNA reads TGTGCCAGCACCAGTGCGGGACAGGGGGCGAACGGGGAGCTGTTTTTT. Filled out from reference TRBV5-5 and TRBJ2-2, the complete variable domain reads DAGVTQSPTHLIKTRGQQVTLRCSPISGHKSVSWYQQVLGQGPQFIFQYYEKEERGRGNFPDRFSARQFPNYSSELNVNALLLGDSALYLCASTSAGQGANGELFFGEGSRLTVL.